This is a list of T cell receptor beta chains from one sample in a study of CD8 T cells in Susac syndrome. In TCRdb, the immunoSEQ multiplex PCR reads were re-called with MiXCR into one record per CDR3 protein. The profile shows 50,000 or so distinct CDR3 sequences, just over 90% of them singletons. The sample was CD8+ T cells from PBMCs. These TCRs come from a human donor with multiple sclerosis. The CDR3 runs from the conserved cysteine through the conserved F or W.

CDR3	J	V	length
CATSRSSRASNEQFF	TRBJ2-1	TRBV15	15
CASSVGTGYKQPQHF	TRBJ1-5	TRBV2	15
CASSRRDSTDTQYF	TRBJ2-3	TRBV6-4	14
CASSQGAGGDYNEQFF	TRBJ2-1	TRBV3-1	16
CASGPRLGPSTGELFF	TRBJ2-2	TRBV25-1	16
CASSKTPIWLNEAFF	TRBJ1-1	TRBV4-1	15
CASSKLRGHTEAFF	TRBJ1-1	TRBV6-5	14
CASSSEGAFTDTQYF	TRBJ2-3	TRBV7-8	15
CASSYRPMNTEAFF	TRBJ1-1	TRBV6-5	14
CSVYRDTEQYF	TRBJ2-7	TRBV29-1	11
CSVGDLAFF	TRBJ1-1	TRBV29-1	9
CASSDSGLADHNYQETQYF	TRBJ2-5	TRBV25-1	19
CASSWTVSTDTQYF	TRBJ2-3	TRBV28	14
CAWTYYNEKLFF	TRBJ1-4	TRBV30	12
CASSPSGGNEQFF	TRBJ2-1	TRBV11-2	13
CASSLDAEAGGYTF	TRBJ1-2	TRBV28	14
CASSYPENTGELFF	TRBJ2-2	TRBV6-5	14
CSAKRQGSYYEQYF	TRBJ2-7	TRBV20-1	14
CSVGLNIQYF	TRBJ2-4	TRBV29-1	10
CATSVGNSYQETQYF	TRBJ2-5	TRBV24-1	15
CASSFGFGSSPANYGYTF	TRBJ1-2	TRBV5-6	18
CASSQAGPYSNQPQHF	TRBJ1-5	TRBV4-2	16
CASSLLQAWAPISTSSTDTQYF	TRBJ2-3	TRBV5-1	22
CASSIQGGVTEAFF	TRBJ1-1	TRBV7-3	14
CATRTGIHEQYF	TRBJ2-7	TRBV2	12
CASTPTIGQGLDYGYTF	TRBJ1-2	TRBV11-2	17
CATSDRLLPGANVLTF	TRBJ2-6	TRBV24-1	16
CASSPDRVYYGYTF	TRBJ1-2	TRBV28	14
CASSSTDRQTNYGYTF	TRBJ1-2	TRBV7-9	16
CASSPGPSSYEQYF	TRBJ2-7	TRBV19	14
CASSPSAGVKGYTF	TRBJ1-2	TRBV27	14
CASSQTSNAETQYF	TRBJ2-5	TRBV11-2	14
CASSISGLVDSSNYGYTF	TRBJ1-2	TRBV7-9	18
CASSLWGGETQYF	TRBJ2-5	TRBV11-2	13
CASSLPGGEQYF	TRBJ2-7	TRBV12-3/TRBV12-4	12
CASTRGGVAYEQYF	TRBJ2-7	TRBV28	14
CASSLRGGYYTEAFF	TRBJ1-1	TRBV28	15
CSARDPEAIISYEQYF	TRBJ2-7	TRBV20-1	16
CASSFGTSGGYEQYF	TRBJ2-7	TRBV12-3/TRBV12-4	15
CASSQILAGVSSYEQYF	TRBJ2-7	TRBV4-1	17
CSVRGTAEAFF	TRBJ1-1	TRBV29-1	11
CASRTGFGYTF	TRBJ1-2	TRBV12-3/TRBV12-4	11
CSARDYLGGDGYYEQYF	TRBJ2-7	TRBV20-1	17
CASSTNRVANYGYTF	TRBJ1-2	TRBV7-9	15
CASSLQGGTGELFF	TRBJ2-2	TRBV5-1	14
CSAQAFDIQPQDTQYF	TRBJ2-3	TRBV20-1	16
CASSLEGEGGYEQYF	TRBJ2-7	TRBV13	15
CASSVEGDPGTGNEQFF	TRBJ2-1	TRBV6-1	17
CAISGSGLSGANVLTF	TRBJ2-6	TRBV10-3	16
CASSLAGVSSEQYF	TRBJ2-7	TRBV13	14
CASSLFWRVDGYTF	TRBJ1-2	TRBV12-3/TRBV12-4	14
CSLTGVDAGYTF	TRBJ1-2	TRBV20-1	12
CASSDFRDRREQYF	TRBJ2-7	TRBV2	14